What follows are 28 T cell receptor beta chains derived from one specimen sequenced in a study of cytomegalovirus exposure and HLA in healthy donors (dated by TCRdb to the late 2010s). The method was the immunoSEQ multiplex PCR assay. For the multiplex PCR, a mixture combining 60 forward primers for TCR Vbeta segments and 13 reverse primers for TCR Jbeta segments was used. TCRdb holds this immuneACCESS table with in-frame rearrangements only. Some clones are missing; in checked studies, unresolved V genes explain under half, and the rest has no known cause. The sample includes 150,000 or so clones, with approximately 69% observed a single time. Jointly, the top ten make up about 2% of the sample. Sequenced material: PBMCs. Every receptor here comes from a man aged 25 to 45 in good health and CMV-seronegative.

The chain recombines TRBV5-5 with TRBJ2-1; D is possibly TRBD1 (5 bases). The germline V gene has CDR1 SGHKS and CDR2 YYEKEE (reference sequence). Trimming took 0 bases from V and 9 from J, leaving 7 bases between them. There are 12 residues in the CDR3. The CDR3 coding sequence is TGTGCCAGCAGCTTGGCAGGGATTGAGCAGTTCTTC. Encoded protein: CASSLAGIEQFF.

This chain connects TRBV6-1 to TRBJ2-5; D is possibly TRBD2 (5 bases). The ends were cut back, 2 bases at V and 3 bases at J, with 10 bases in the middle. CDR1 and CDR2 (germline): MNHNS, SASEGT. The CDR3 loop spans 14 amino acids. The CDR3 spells CASSERFGEETQYF. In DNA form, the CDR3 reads TGTGCCAGCAGTGAAAGGTTCGGGGAAGAGACCCAGTACTTC.

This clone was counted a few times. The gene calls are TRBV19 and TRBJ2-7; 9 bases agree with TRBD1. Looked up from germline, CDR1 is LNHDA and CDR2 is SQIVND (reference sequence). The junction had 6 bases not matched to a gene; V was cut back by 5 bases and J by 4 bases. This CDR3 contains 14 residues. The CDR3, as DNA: TGTGCCAGTAGTTATTCCGGGACAGGGTACGAGCAGTACTTC. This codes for CASSYSGTGYEQYF.

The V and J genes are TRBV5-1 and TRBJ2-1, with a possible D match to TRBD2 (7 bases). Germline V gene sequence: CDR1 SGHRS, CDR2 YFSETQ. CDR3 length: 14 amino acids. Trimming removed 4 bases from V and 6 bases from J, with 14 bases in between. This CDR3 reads CASSGGGQPNEQFF. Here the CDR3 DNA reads TGCGCCAGCAGCGGGGGGGGACAACCCAATGAGCAGTTCTTC.

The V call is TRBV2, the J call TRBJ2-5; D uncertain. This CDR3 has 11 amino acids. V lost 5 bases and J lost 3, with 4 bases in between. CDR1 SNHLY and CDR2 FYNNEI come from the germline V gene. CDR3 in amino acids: CASSPKETQYF. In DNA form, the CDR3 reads TGTGCCAGCAGTCCCAAAGAGACCCAGTACTTC.

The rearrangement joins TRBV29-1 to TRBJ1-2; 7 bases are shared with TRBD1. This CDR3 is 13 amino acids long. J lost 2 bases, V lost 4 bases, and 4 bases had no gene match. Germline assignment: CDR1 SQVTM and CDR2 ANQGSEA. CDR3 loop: CSVGLTGNYGYTF. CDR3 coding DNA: TGCAGCGTTGGCCTGACAGGGAACTATGGCTACACCTTC.

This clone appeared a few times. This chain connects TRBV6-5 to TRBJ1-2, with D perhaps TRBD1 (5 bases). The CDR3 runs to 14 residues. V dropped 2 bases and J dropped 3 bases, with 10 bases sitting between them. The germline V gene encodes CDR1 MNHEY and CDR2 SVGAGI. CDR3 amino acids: CASSYGGLDYGYTF. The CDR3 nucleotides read TGTGCCAGCAGTTACGGGGGGTTGGACTATGGCTACACCTTC.

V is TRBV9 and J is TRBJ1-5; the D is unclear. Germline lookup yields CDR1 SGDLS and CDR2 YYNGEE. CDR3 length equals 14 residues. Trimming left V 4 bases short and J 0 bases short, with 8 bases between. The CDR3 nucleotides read TGTGCCAGCAGCCCAGACACTAGCAATCAGCCCCAGCATTTT. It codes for CASSPDTSNQPQHF.

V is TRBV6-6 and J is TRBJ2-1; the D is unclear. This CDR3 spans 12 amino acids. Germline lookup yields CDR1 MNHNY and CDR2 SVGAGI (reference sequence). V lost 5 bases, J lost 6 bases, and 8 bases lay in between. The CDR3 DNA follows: TGTGCCAGCAGTCTACCAGGCAATGAGCAGTTCTTC. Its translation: CASSLPGNEQFF.

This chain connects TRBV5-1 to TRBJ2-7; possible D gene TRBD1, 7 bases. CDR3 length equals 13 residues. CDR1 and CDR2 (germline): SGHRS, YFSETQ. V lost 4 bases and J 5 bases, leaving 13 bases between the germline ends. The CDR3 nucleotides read TGCGCCAGCAGCGCGGGGACAGTAGACGAGCAGTACTTC. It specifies CASSAGTVDEQYF.

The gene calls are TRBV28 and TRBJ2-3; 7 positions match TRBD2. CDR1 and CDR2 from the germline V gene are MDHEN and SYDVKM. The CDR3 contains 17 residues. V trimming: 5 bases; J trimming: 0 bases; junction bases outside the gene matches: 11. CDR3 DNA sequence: TGTGCCAGCAGTATTCCACCCCCAGCGGGGAGCACAGATACGCAGTATTTT. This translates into CASSIPPPAGSTDTQYF. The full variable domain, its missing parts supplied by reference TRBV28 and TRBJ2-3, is DVKVTQSSRYLVKRTGEKVFLECVQDMDHENMFWYRQDPGLGLRLIYFSYDVKMKEKGDIPEGYSVSREKKERFSLILESASTNQTSMYLCASSIPPPAGSTDTQYFGPGTRLTVL.

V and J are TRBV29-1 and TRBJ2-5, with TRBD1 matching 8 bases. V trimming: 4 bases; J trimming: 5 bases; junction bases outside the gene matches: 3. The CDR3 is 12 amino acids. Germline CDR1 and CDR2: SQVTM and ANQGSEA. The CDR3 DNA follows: TGCAGCGTTGTGGACAGGGCCGAGACCCAGTACTTC. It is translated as CSVVDRAETQYF.

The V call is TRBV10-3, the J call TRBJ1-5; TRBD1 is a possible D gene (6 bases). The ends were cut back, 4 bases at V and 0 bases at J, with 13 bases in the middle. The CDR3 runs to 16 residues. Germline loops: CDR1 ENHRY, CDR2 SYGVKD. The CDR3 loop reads CAISGQDSDSNQPQHF. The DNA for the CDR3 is TGTGCCATCAGTGGTCAGGACAGCGATAGCAATCAGCCCCAGCATTTT.

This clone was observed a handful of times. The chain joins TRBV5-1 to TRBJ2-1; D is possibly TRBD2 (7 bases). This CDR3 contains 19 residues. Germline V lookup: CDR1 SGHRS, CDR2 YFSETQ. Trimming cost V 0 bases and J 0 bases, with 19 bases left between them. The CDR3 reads CASSLARGGALSSYNEQFF. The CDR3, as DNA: TGCGCCAGCAGCTTGGCGCGCGGGGGCGCCTTGAGCTCCTACAATGAGCAGTTCTTC.

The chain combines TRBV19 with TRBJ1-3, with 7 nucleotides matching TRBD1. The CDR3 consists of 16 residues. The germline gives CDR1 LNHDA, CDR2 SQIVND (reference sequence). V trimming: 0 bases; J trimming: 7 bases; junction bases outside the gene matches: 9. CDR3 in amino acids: CASSIDQRQGVNTIYF. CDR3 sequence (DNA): TGTGCCAGTAGTATAGATCAGAGGCAGGGGGTCAACACCATATATTTT.

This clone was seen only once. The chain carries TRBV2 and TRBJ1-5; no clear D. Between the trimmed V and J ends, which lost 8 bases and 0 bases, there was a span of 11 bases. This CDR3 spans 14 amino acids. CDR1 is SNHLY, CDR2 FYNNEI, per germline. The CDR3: CASGRENSNQPQHF. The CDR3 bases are TGTGCCAGCGGCCGGGAGAATAGCAATCAGCCCCAGCATTTT.

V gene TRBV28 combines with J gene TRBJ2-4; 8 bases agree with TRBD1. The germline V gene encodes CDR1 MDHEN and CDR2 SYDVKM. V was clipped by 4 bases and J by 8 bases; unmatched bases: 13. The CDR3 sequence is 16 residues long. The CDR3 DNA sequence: TGTGCCAGCAGTTCTATATTGGACAGGGACTCGGACATTCAGTACTTC. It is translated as CASSSILDRDSDIQYF. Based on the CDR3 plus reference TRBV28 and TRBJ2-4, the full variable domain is DVKVTQSSRYLVKRTGEKVFLECVQDMDHENMFWYRQDPGLGLRLIYFSYDVKMKEKGDIPEGYSVSREKKERFSLILESASTNQTSMYLCASSSILDRDSDIQYFGAGTRLSVL.

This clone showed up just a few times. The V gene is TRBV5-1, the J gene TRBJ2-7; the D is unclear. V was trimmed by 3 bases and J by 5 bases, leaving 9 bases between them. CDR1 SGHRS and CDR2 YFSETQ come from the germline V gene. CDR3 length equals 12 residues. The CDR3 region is CASSSETDEQYF. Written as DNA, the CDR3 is TGCGCCAGCAGCTCCGAAACTGACGAGCAGTACTTC.

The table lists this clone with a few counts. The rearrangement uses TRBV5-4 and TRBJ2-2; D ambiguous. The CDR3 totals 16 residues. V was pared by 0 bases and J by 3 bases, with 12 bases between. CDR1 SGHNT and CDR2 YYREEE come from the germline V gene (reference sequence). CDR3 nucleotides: TGTGCCAGCAGCTTGGAGCCCGCGCCGTACACCGGGGAGCTGTTTTTT. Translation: CASSLEPAPYTGELFF. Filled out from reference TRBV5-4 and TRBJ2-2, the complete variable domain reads ETGVTQSPTHLIKTRGQQVTLRCSSQSGHNTVSWYQQALGQGPQFIFQYYREEENGRGNFPPRFSGLQFPNYSSELNVNALELDDSALYLCASSLEPAPYTGELFFGEGSRLTVL.

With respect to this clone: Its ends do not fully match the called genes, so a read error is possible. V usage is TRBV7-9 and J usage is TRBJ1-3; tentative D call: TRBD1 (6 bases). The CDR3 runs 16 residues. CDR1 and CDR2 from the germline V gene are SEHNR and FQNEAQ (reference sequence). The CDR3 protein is CSSSLAGGLSGNTIYF. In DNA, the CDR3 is TGTTCCAGCAGCTTAGCTGGGGGCCTCTCTGGAAACACCATATATTTT.

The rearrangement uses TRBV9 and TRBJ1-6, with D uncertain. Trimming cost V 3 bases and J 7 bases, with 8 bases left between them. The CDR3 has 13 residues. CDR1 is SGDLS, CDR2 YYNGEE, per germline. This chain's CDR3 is CASSELTNSPLHF. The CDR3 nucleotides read TGTGCCAGCAGCGAGTTAACAAATTCACCCCTCCACTTT.

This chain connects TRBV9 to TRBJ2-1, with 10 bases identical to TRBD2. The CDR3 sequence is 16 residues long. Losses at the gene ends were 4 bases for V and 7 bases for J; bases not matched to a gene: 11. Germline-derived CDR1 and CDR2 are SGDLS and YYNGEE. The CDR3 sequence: CASSPSASGGGNEQFF. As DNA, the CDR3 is TGTGCCAGCAGCCCCTCTGCTAGCGGGGGCGGGAATGAGCAGTTCTTC.

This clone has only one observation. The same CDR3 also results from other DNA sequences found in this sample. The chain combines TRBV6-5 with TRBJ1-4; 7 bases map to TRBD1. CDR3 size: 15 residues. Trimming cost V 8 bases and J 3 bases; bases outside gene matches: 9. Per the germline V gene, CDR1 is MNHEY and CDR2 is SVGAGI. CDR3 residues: CASSSRGQSNEKLFF. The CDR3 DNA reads TGTGCCAGCTCTTCTAGGGGGCAGTCTAATGAAAAACTGTTTTTT.

The CDR3 DNA follows: TGTGCCAGCAGCCCGGGACAGGGAACCTACGAGCAGTACTTC. This gives the protein CASSPGQGTYEQYF. The J gene is TRBJ2-7, the V gene TRBV13, with 9 bases fitting TRBD1. The CDR3 covers 14 residues. J was trimmed by 2 bases and V by 5 bases; bases with no gene match: 4. Germline-derived CDR1 and CDR2 are PRHDT and FYEKMQ (reference sequence).

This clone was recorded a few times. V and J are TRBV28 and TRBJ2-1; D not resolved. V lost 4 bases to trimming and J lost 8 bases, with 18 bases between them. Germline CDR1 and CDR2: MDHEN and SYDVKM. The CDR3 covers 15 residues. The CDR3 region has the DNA TGTGCCAGCAGTTCCTCCCCCTGGATGCAGGATGAGCAGTTCTTC. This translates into CASSSSPWMQDEQFF.

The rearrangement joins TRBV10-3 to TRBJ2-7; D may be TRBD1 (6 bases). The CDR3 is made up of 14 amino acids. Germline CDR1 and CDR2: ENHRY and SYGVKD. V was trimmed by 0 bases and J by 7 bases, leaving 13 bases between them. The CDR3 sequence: CAISESVGAAEQYF. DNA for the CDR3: TGTGCCATCAGTGAGTCGGTGGGGGCGGCTGAGCAGTACTTC.

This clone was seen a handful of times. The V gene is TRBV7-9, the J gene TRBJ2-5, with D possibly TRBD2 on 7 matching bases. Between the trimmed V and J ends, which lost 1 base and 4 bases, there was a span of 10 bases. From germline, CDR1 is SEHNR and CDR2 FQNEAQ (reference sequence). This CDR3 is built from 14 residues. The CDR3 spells CASSLDRGAETQYF. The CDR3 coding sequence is TGTGCCAGCAGCTTAGATCGGGGGGCAGAGACCCAGTACTTC.

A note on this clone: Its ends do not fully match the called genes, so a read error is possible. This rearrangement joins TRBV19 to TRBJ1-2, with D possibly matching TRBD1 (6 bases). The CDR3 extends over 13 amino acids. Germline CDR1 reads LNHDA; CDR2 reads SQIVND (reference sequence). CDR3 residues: CASSVGQNYGYPF. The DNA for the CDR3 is TGTGCCAGTAGTGTCGGACAGAACTATGGCTACCCCTTC.